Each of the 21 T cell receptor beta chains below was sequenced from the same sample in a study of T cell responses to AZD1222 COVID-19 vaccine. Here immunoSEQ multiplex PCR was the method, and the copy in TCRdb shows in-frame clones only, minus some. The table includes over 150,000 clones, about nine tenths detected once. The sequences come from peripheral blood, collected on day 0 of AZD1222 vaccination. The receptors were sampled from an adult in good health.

The CDR3 region is CASSMGAGGRETQYF. The CDR3 coding sequence is TGTGCCAGTAGTATGGGAGCGGGGGGCCGGGAGACCCAGTACTTC. The V and J genes are TRBV19 and TRBJ2-5; TRBD2 matches at 9 bases. This CDR3 contains 15 residues. Trimming cost V 3 bases and J 5 bases; bases outside gene matches: 7. CDR1 LNHDA and CDR2 SQIVND come from the germline V gene (reference sequence).

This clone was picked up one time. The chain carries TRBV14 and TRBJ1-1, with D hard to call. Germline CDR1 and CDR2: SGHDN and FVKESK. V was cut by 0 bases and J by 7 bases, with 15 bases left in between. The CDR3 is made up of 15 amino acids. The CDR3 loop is CASSQEVGRFSEAFF. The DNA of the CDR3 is TGTGCCAGCAGCCAAGAGGTTGGAAGATTTAGTGAAGCTTTCTTT.

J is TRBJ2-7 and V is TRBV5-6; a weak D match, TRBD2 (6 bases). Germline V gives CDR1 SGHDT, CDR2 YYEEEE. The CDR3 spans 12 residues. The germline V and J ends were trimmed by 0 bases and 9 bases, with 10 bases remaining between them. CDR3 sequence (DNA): TGTGCCAGCAGCTTGGGGGACTTGTGGCAGTACTTC. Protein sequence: CASSLGDLWQYF.

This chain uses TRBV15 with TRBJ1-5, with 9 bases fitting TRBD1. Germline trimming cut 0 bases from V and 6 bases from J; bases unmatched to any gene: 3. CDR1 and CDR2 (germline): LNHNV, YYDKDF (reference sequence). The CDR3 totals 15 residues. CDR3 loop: CATSRETGGTQPQHF. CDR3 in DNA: TGTGCCACCAGCAGAGAGACAGGGGGTACTCAGCCCCAGCATTTT. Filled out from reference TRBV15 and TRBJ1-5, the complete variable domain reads DAMVIQNPRYQVTQFGKPVTLSCSQTLNHNVMYWYQQKSSQAPKLLFHYYDKDFNNEADTPDNFQSRRPNTSFCFLDIRSPGLGDTAMYLCATSRETGGTQPQHFGDGTRLSIL.

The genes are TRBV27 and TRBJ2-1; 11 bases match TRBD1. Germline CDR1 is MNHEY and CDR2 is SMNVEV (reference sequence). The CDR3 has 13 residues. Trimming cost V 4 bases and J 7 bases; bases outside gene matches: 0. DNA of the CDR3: TGTGCCAGCAGTTGGGACAGGGGGAATGAGCAGTTCTTC. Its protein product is CASSWDRGNEQFF.

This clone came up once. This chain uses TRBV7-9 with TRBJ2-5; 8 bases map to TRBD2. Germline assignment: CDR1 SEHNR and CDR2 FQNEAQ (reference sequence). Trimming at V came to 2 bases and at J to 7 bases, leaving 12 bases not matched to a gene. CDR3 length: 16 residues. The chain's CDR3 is CASSLFSGGPDGTQYF. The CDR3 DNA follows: TGTGCCAGCAGCTTATTCTCGGGGGGGCCAGACGGGACCCAGTACTTC.

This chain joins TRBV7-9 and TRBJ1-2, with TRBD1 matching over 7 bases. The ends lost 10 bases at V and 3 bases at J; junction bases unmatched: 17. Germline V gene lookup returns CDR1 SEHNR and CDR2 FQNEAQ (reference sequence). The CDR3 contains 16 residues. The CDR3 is CATGGDSGISHYGYTF. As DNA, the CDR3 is TGTGCCACAGGGGGGGACAGCGGTATATCCCACTATGGCTACACCTTC.

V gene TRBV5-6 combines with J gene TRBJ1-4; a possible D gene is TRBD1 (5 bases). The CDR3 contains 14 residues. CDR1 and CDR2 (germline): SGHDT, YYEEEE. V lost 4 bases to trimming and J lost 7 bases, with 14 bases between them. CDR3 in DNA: TGTGCCAGCAGCCCGGCCGACAGACCTGAAAAACTGTTTTTT. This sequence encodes CASSPADRPEKLFF.

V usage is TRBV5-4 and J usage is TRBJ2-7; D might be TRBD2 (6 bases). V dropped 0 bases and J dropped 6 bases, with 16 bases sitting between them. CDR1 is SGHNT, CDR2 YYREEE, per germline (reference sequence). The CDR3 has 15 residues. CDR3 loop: CASSLVGGEGREQYF. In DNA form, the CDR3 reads TGTGCCAGCAGCTTGGTGGGGGGTGAGGGGCGCGAGCAGTACTTC.

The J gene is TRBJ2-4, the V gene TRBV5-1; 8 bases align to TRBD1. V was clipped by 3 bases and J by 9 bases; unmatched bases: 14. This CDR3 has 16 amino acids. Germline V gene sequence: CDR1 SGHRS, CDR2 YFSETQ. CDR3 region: CASSSGGGQGIGIQYF. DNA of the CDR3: TGCGCCAGCAGCTCCGGGGGAGGACAGGGAATCGGCATTCAGTACTTC. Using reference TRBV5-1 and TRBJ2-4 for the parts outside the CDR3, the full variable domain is KAGVTQTPRYLIKTRGQQVTLSCSPISGHRSVSWYQQTPGQGLQFLFEYFSETQRNKGNFPGRFSGRQFSNSRSEMNVSTLELGDSALYLCASSSGGGQGIGIQYFGAGTRLSVL.

CDR3 DNA sequence: TGTGCCAGCAGCCAGGGACGGCTTTATGGCTACACCTTC. Its protein product is CASSQGRLYGYTF. The chain couples TRBV6-2 or TRBV6-3 to TRBJ1-2, with D possibly TRBD1 on 5 matching bases. CDR3 length: 13 amino acids. V lost 6 bases and J lost 5, with 13 bases in between. The germline V gene encodes CDR1 MNHEY and CDR2 SVGEGT.

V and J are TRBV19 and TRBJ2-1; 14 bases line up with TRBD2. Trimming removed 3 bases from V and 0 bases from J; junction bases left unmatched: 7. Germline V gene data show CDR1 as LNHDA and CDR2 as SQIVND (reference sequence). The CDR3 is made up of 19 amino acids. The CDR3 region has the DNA TGTGCCAGTAGTATCGTGGGGACTAGCGGGGGAAGCTCCTACAATGAGCAGTTCTTC. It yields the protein CASSIVGTSGGSSYNEQFF.

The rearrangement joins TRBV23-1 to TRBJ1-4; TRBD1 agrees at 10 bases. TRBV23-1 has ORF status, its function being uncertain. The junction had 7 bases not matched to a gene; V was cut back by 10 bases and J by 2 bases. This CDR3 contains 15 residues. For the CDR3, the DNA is TGCGCCAATCGGCGGGGACAGGGGACTAATGAAAAACTGTTTTTT. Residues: CANRRGQGTNEKLFF.

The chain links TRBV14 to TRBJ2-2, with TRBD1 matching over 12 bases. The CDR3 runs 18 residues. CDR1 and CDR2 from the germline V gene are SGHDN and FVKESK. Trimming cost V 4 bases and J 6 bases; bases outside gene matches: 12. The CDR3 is CASSPLGQGAFGAGELFF. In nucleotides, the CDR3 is TGTGCCAGCAGCCCCCTGGGACAGGGGGCTTTTGGCGCCGGGGAGCTGTTTTTT.

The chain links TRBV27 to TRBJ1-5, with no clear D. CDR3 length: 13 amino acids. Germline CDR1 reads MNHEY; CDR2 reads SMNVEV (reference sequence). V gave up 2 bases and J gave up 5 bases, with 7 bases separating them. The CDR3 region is CASSLMGYQPQHF. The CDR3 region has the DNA TGTGCCAGCAGTTTAATGGGATATCAGCCCCAGCATTTT.

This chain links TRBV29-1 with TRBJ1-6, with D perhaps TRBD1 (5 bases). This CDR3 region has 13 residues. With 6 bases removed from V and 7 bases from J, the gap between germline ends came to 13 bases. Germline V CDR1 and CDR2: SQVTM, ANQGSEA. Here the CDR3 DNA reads TGCAGCGTGCTCCCGGGACCAAATTCACCCCTCCACTTT. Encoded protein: CSVLPGPNSPLHF.

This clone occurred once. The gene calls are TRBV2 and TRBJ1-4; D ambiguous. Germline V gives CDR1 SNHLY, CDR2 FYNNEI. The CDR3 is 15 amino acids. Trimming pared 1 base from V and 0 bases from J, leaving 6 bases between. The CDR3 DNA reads TGTGCCAGCAGTGAAGACGGCGCAACTAATGAAAAACTGTTTTTT. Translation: CASSEDGATNEKLFF.

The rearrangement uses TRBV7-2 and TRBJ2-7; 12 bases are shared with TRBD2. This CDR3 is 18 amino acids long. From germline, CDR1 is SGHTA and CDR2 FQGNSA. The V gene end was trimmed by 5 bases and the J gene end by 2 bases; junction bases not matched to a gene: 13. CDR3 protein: CASSPPWTSGASTYEQYF. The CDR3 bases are TGTGCCAGCAGCCCTCCCTGGACTAGCGGGGCCAGCACCTACGAGCAGTACTTC.

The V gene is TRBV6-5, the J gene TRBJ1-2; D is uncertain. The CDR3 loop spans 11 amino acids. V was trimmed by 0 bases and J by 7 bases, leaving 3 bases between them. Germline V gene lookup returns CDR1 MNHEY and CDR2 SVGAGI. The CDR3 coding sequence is TGTGCCAGCAGTTACTCTCTTGGCTACACCTTC. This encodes CASSYSLGYTF.

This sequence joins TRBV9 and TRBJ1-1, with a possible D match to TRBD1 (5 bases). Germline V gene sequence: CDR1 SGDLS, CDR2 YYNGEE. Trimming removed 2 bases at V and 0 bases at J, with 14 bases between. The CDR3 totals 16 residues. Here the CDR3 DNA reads TGTGCCAGCAGCGTGGGATTAGGGGAAATGAACACTGAAGCTTTCTTT. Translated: CASSVGLGEMNTEAFF.

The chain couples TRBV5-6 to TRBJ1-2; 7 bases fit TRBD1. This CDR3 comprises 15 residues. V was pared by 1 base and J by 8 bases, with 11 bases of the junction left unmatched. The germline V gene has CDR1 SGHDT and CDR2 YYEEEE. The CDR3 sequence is CASSLYDRELSGYTF. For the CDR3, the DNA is TGTGCCAGCAGCTTGTACGACAGGGAGTTGAGCGGCTACACCTTC.